The following is a TCR beta chain sequence with its context. Its antigen is currently unknown. The PCR ran on 60 Vbeta and 13 Jbeta primers. Generated by immunoSEQ multiplex PCR, the TCRdb table keeps only in-frame clones and is missing some. This table has over 55,000 clones, roughly two thirds appearing once. These data belong to a study of cytomegalovirus exposure and HLA in healthy donors. On the study more broadly: Earlier sequencing of some 170 million T cells yielded roughly 100 million unique TCR beta sequences. Study-level points and caveats: On later analysis, the bulk of CMV-associated TCR beta chains appeared to be HLA-restricted.

Germline CDR1 SGHTA, CDR2 FQGNSA. The V end lost 1 base, the J end lost 4 bases, and 13 bases lay between the germline ends. The CDR3 is 15 amino acids. Whereas donors were nominally healthy upon sampling, unrecorded immune exposures were probable. Sequenced material: PBMCs. This clonotype was obtained from a man between 40 and 49 years old in good health and CMV-seropositive. The chain couples TRBV7-2 to TRBJ1-1, with a tentative D call TRBD1 (5 bases). The CDR3 is CASSLGGGSGTEAFF. The CDR3 DNA is TGTGCCAGCAGCTTAGGGGGGGGGTCGGGCACTGAAGCTTTCTTT.